Each of the 30 T cell receptor beta chains below was sequenced from the same sample in a study of blood T cell repertoires in COVID-19. TCRdb's table, derived via immunoSEQ multiplex PCR, lists solely in-frame clones and lacks some. This table holds about 220,000 clones, roughly 87% found once. The specimen sequenced was PBMCs or T cells enriched from blood (not recorded which). The receptors stem from a woman aged 30 to 39 with acute COVID-19.

This chain joins TRBV7-2 and TRBJ1-3; no reliable D call. Germline V lookup: CDR1 SGHTA, CDR2 FQGNSA. Trimming cost V 1 base and J 4 bases, with 11 bases left between them. This CDR3 comprises 15 residues. The CDR3, as DNA: TGTGCCAGCAGCTTAGACTGGGGAGGCGGAAACACCATATATTTT. Amino acid sequence: CASSLDWGGGNTIYF.

This sequence joins TRBV10-3 and TRBJ2-7; 7 bases are a match to TRBD1. V dropped 2 bases and J dropped 7; count of bases not matched to a gene: 8. CDR1 and CDR2 (germline): ENHRY, SYGVKD. The CDR3 is 14 residues long. The CDR3 here is CAISETPGTEEQYF. CDR3 DNA: TGTGCCATCAGTGAGACCCCCGGGACAGAGGAGCAGTACTTC.

The V and J genes are TRBV29-1 and TRBJ1-1; D is ambiguous. The CDR3 loop spans 14 amino acids. V gave up 6 bases and J gave up 0 bases, with 14 bases separating them. CDR1 is SQVTM, CDR2 ANQGSEA, per germline. The CDR3 bases are TGCAGCGTCTTAGTTATCGGGGTGAACACTGAAGCTTTCTTT. It specifies CSVLVIGVNTEAFF.

The chain couples TRBV6-5 to TRBJ1-1, with 8 positions matching TRBD1. The CDR3 is made up of 15 amino acids. The V segment lost 4 bases and the J segment 5 bases; nucleotides outside the gene matches: 9. Germline-derived CDR1 and CDR2 are MNHEY and SVGAGI. CDR3 in DNA: TGTGCCAGCAGTTCAAGGACAGGGTCGTTTACTGAAGCTTTCTTT. As protein: CASSSRTGSFTEAFF.

The V call is TRBV19, the J call TRBJ2-2, with TRBD1 identical over 9 bases. CDR1 LNHDA and CDR2 SQIVND come from the germline V gene (reference sequence). The CDR3 contains 16 residues. V shed 8 bases, J shed 1 base, and the junction held 8 bases outside the gene matches. The CDR3 is CASCRDRAGNTGELFF. CDR3 bases: TGTGCCAGTTGCCGGGACAGGGCAGGGAACACCGGGGAGCTGTTTTTT.

The rearrangement links TRBV5-6 to TRBJ1-2, with a possible D match to TRBD1 (5 bases). V lost 2 bases to trimming and J lost 5 bases, with 16 bases between them. The CDR3 length is 15 residues. CDR1 and CDR2 (germline): SGHDT, YYEEEE. The CDR3 is CASSFDSRNLYGYTF. For the CDR3, the DNA is TGTGCCAGCAGCTTTGACAGCCGTAACCTATATGGCTACACCTTC.

This clone was counted a few times. The V and J genes are TRBV2 and TRBJ2-7; 9 nucleotides line up with TRBD2. J gave up 3 bases and V 6 bases, and 12 bases lay outside the gene matches. The CDR3 extends over 16 amino acids. Per the germline V gene, CDR1 is SNHLY and CDR2 is FYNNEI. CDR3 DNA sequence: TGTGCCAGCAGAAGGGGTCTAGCGGGGTACTACTACGAGCAGTACTTC. This sequence encodes CASRRGLAGYYYEQYF.

This clone was counted only a few times. The V gene is TRBV7-2, the J gene TRBJ1-6; D may be TRBD1 (6 bases). This CDR3 has 16 residues. Germline V gene sequence: CDR1 SGHTA, CDR2 FQGNSA. V gave up 3 bases and J gave up 3 bases, with 12 bases separating them. The CDR3 loop reads CASSFHEDSYNSPLHF. The DNA of the CDR3 is TGTGCCAGCAGCTTTCACGAGGACAGCTATAATTCACCCCTCCACTTT.

The chain recombines TRBV10-1 with TRBJ1-1; perhaps TRBD1 as D (5 bases). The CDR3 length is 13 residues. Germline assignment: CDR1 WNHNN and CDR2 SYGVQD (reference sequence). Trimming removed 4 bases at V and 0 bases at J, with 6 bases between. This chain's CDR3 is CASSGQLNTEAFF. CDR3 sequence (DNA): TGCGCCAGCAGTGGACAGCTGAACACTGAAGCTTTCTTT.

The chain has TRBV3-1 (or the pseudogene TRBV3-2) and TRBJ2-5; tentative D call: TRBD1 (5 bases). Germline values: CDR1 LGHDT, CDR2 YNNKEL (reference sequence). The CDR3 extends over 13 amino acids. V gave up 3 bases and J gave up 6 bases, with 11 bases separating them. The chain's CDR3 is CASSQGRKQTQYF. The CDR3 region has the DNA TGTGCCAGCAGCCAGGGGCGTAAGCAGACCCAGTACTTC.

This chain links TRBV18 with TRBJ2-7; D is possibly TRBD1 (6 bases). Germline V gives CDR1 KGHSH, CDR2 LQKENI. The CDR3 spans 16 residues. Trimming cost V 4 bases and J 4 bases, with 20 bases left between them. CDR3 residues: CASSLVQGTNRYEQYF. The CDR3 nucleotides read TGTGCCAGCTCACTTGTCCAGGGGACGAACCGTTACGAGCAGTACTTC.

The chain couples TRBV21-1 to TRBJ2-6; TRBD1 reflects the table's D call only, with no check against the DNA. TRBV21-1 is designated a pseudogene. The CDR3 contains 18 residues. Here the CDR3 reads CASSRPTGKDSGANVLTF. The CDR3 DNA follows: TGTGCCAGCAGCAGGCCGACAGGCAAAGACTCTGGGGCCAACGTCCTGACTTTC.

The count of this clone is one. The chain employs TRBV4-1 and TRBJ2-3; perhaps TRBD2 as D (7 bases). Germline V lookup: CDR1 MGHRA, CDR2 YSYEKL. The CDR3 sequence is 15 residues long. Trimming removed 2 bases at V and 1 base at J, with 10 bases between. The CDR3 loop reads CASSQRGGGTDTQYF. The CDR3 bases are TGCGCCAGCAGCCAAAGAGGGGGGGGCACAGATACGCAGTATTTT.

The chain links TRBV5-6 to TRBJ2-1; D not certain. The CDR3 length is 15 residues. V lost 2 bases, J lost 0 bases, and 9 bases lay in between. Looked up from germline, CDR1 is SGHDT and CDR2 is YYEEEE. The CDR3 sequence: CASSFGGTSYNEQFF. DNA of the CDR3: TGTGCCAGCAGCTTCGGCGGAACCTCCTACAATGAGCAGTTCTTC.

Only a few counts were recorded for this clone. The chain has TRBV5-1 and TRBJ2-2, with 7 nucleotides matching TRBD1. The CDR3 totals 15 residues. V shed 2 bases, J shed 4 bases, and the junction held 5 bases outside the gene matches. Germline V gene lookup returns CDR1 SGHRS and CDR2 YFSETQ. The CDR3, as DNA: TGCGCCAGCAGCTTAAGGACAGGTACCACCGGGGAGCTGTTTTTT. This gives the protein CASSLRTGTTGELFF.

V usage is TRBV14 and J usage is TRBJ1-2; 11 bases are shared with TRBD1. Per germline, CDR1 SGHDN and CDR2 FVKESK. The ends lost 0 bases at V and 1 base at J; junction bases unmatched: 7. The CDR3 consists of 18 residues. DNA for the CDR3: TGTGCCAGCAGCCAAGATCCCAGGACAGGGGGCCGTAACTATGGCTACACCTTC. This codes for CASSQDPRTGGRNYGYTF.

V usage is TRBV9 and J usage is TRBJ1-1; D uncertain. The CDR3 sequence is 14 residues long. Germline loops: CDR1 SGDLS, CDR2 YYNGEE. Deletions cut 4 bases from V and 1 base from J, with 11 bases between. The CDR3 region is CASSSQGGNTEAFF. The CDR3 nucleotides are TGTGCCAGCAGCTCCCAAGGCGGGAACACTGAAGCTTTCTTT.

The V call is TRBV10-1, the J call TRBJ1-1, with 8 nucleotides matching TRBD1. The CDR3 is 15 amino acids. Trimming removed 6 bases from V and 0 bases from J; junction bases left unmatched: 6. The germline V gene has CDR1 WNHNN and CDR2 SYGVQD (reference sequence). CDR3 residues: CASSPTGDMNTEAFF. CDR3 DNA sequence: TGCGCCAGCAGCCCGACAGGGGACATGAACACTGAAGCTTTCTTT.

The chain employs TRBV30 and TRBJ1-5; maybe TRBD1 (5 bases). Trimming pared 3 bases from V and 7 bases from J, leaving 22 bases between. Germline V lookup: CDR1 GTSNPN, CDR2 SVGIG (reference sequence). This CDR3 region has 16 residues. The CDR3 loop is CAWSGLHGTSRQPQHF. The CDR3 region has the DNA TGTGCCTGGAGCGGCCTCCACGGGACTTCGAGGCAGCCCCAGCATTTT.

The chain couples TRBV10-3 to TRBJ1-5, with 11 bases lining up with TRBD1. The germline gives CDR1 ENHRY, CDR2 SYGVKD. The trim removed 3 bases at V and 11 bases at J, leaving 9 bases unmatched. This CDR3 region has 15 residues. The CDR3 nucleotides read TGTGCCATCAGTGAACGGGACAGGGGGGGAGAGGCCCAGCATTTT. Translation: CAISERDRGGEAQHF.

The V call is TRBV7-8, the J call TRBJ1-1; D is perhaps TRBD1 (5 bases). Between the trimmed V and J ends, which lost 1 base and 2 bases, there was a span of 11 bases. There are 15 residues in the CDR3. Germline assignment: CDR1 SGHVS and CDR2 FQNEAQ. The CDR3 DNA follows: TGTGCCAGCAGCTTAGAAAGGTGGGGCAACACTGAAGCTTTCTTT. Its protein is CASSLERWGNTEAFF.

V is TRBV5-1 and J is TRBJ2-3; weak D call: TRBD2 (5 bases). The CDR3 is 16 amino acids. Germline CDR1 is SGHRS and CDR2 is YFSETQ. Trimming cost V 3 bases and J 4 bases, with 18 bases left between them. The CDR3 loop reads CASSSSGLSGSDTQYF. For the CDR3, the DNA is TGCGCCAGCAGCTCCTCCGGGCTCTCGGGGTCAGATACGCAGTATTTT.

This chain links TRBV2 with TRBJ1-5; a weak D match, TRBD1 (6 bases). V lost 3 bases, J lost 5 bases, and 20 bases lay in between. The CDR3 contains 17 residues. In germline, CDR1 is SNHLY, CDR2 FYNNEI. The CDR3 sequence: CASSDFLPGDRDQPQHF. CDR3 in DNA: TGTGCCAGCAGTGACTTCCTTCCAGGGGACCGAGATCAGCCCCAGCATTTT.

This clone was observed a handful of times. This chain uses TRBV2 with TRBJ2-7, with 9 bases fitting TRBD1. CDR3 length: 15 amino acids. J lost 1 base, V lost 3 bases, and 4 bases had no gene match. The germline CDR1 and CDR2 sequences are SNHLY and FYNNEI. The CDR3 loop reads CASSEEGTGSYEQYF. DNA of the CDR3: TGTGCCAGCAGTGAGGAGGGGACAGGGTCCTACGAGCAGTACTTC.

The chain couples TRBV7-9 to TRBJ2-5; 9 bases are shared with TRBD1. With 2 bases clipped from V and 4 bases from J, the junction kept 5 bases outside the gene matches. This CDR3 has 15 amino acids. Per germline, CDR1 SEHNR and CDR2 FQNEAQ (reference sequence). The CDR3 DNA sequence: TGTGCCAGCAGCTTATGGGACAGGGAGGCAGAGACCCAGTACTTC. Encoded protein: CASSLWDREAETQYF.

The gene calls are TRBV6-1 and TRBJ2-2, with a possible D match to TRBD1 (6 bases). Germline lookup yields CDR1 MNHNS and CDR2 SASEGT. Trimming took off 3 bases at V and 7 bases at J, with 18 bases between the two ends. The CDR3 covers 16 residues. CDR3 loop: CASSDEDSQFGGELFF. The DNA of the CDR3 is TGTGCCAGCAGTGATGAGGACAGTCAATTTGGCGGGGAGCTGTTTTTT.

This clone was picked up a small number of times. The chain has TRBV5-1 and TRBJ1-6, with D possibly TRBD1 on 6 matching bases. This CDR3 contains 13 residues. Germline CDR1 and CDR2: SGHRS and YFSETQ. The V and J ends lost 5 bases and 9 bases respectively, with 12 bases between them. The CDR3 is CASRSEGVSPLHF. CDR3 DNA sequence: TGCGCCAGCAGATCTGAGGGGGTTTCACCCCTCCACTTT.

The chain has TRBV6-1 and TRBJ1-1; D might be TRBD1 (5 bases). The V end lost 4 bases, the J end lost 5 bases, and 20 bases lay between the germline ends. CDR1 and CDR2 (germline): MNHNS, SASEGT. The CDR3 loop spans 16 amino acids. CDR3 protein: CASSGIPGHPRTEAFF. In nucleotides, the CDR3 is TGTGCCAGCAGTGGCATCCCTGGACACCCGAGGACTGAAGCTTTCTTT.

This chain links TRBV18 with TRBJ2-5, with D possibly being TRBD1 (5 bases). V gave up 5 bases and J gave up 5 bases, with 12 bases separating them. The CDR3 contains 13 residues. Germline V CDR1 and CDR2: KGHSH, LQKENI. In DNA, the CDR3 is TGTGCCAGCTCAAGGACATTGGGGGAGACCCAGTACTTC. This translates into CASSRTLGETQYF.

V usage is TRBV11-2 and J usage is TRBJ2-5; 13 bases are shared with TRBD2. Germline loops: CDR1 SGHAT, CDR2 FQNNGV. The CDR3 loop spans 19 amino acids. The trim removed 0 bases at V and 0 bases at J, leaving 7 bases unmatched. The CDR3 here is CASSLDPGLAGAYQETQYF. The CDR3 bases are TGTGCCAGCAGCTTAGACCCTGGACTAGCGGGGGCATACCAAGAGACCCAGTACTTC.